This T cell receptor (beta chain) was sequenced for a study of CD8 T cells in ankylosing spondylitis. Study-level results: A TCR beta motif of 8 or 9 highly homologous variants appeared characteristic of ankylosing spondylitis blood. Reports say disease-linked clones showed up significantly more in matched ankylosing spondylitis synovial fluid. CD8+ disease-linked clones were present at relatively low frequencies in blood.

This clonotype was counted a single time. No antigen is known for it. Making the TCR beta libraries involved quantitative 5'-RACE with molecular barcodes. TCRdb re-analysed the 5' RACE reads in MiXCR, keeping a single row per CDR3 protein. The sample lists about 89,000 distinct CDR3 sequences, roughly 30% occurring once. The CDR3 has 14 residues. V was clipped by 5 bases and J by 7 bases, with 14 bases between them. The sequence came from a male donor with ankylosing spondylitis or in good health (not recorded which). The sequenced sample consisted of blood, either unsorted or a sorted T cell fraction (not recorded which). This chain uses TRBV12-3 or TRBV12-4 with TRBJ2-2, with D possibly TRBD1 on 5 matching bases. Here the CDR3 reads CASSLTEIIGELFF. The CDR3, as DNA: TGTGCCAGCAGTCTGACAGAGATAATCGGGGAGCTGTTTTTT.